Listed here are 31 T cell receptor beta chains from one sample, sequenced in a study of cytomegalovirus exposure and HLA in healthy donors (dated by TCRdb to the late 2010s). Libraries were built with the immunoSEQ multiplex PCR assay. A mixture of 60 forward primers for TCR Vbeta segments and 13 reverse primers for TCR Jbeta segments was used in the multiplex PCR. This immuneACCESS table, as held by TCRdb, lists in-frame sequences with V and J called but not all clones. Of the missing ones, under half trace to an unresolved V gene in checked studies; the others have no known cause. The sample table lists under 200,000 clones, 78% of them with a count of one. The ten largest clones represent approximately 7% of the sample. Sequenced input: PBMCs. The receptor set was obtained from a woman aged 35 to 49 in good health and CMV-seropositive.

V and J are TRBV6-5 and TRBJ2-7; 8 bases map to TRBD1. The CDR3 is 16 residues long. The V gene's germline CDR1 is MNHEY and CDR2 SVGAGI. J was trimmed by 6 bases and V by 0 bases; bases with no gene match: 10. The CDR3 sequence: CASSYSAGQGAAEQYF. CDR3 nucleotide sequence: TGTGCCAGCAGTTACTCCGCTGGGCAGGGGGCCGCCGAGCAGTACTTC.

V and J are TRBV7-2 and TRBJ1-1; TRBD1 might be the D (5 bases). V was clipped by 0 bases and J by 4 bases, with 18 bases between them. This CDR3 has 17 amino acids. The V gene's germline CDR1 is SGHTA and CDR2 FQGNSA. CDR3 in amino acids: CASSLAPAVGGGTEAFF. CDR3 DNA: TGTGCCAGCAGCTTAGCACCGGCGGTGGGGGGTGGCACTGAAGCTTTCTTT.

V gene TRBV30 combines with J gene TRBJ1-3; tentatively, D is TRBD1 (6 bases). Germline values: CDR1 GTSNPN, CDR2 SVGIG (reference sequence). Deletions cut 4 bases from V and 6 bases from J, with 10 bases between. The CDR3 runs to 12 residues. The CDR3 loop is CAWTGGANTIYF. The CDR3 DNA sequence: TGTGCCTGGACCGGGGGGGCAAACACCATATATTTT.

This chain connects TRBV27 to TRBJ2-5; D not resolved. The germline CDR1 and CDR2 sequences are MNHEY and SMNVEV (reference sequence). V was trimmed by 0 bases and J by 2 bases, leaving 4 bases between them. CDR3 length equals 13 residues. This CDR3 is CASSLSTQETQYF. The CDR3 DNA sequence: TGTGCCAGCAGTTTATCCACACAAGAGACCCAGTACTTC.

The rearrangement links TRBV15 to TRBJ1-1, with TRBD1 matching over 8 bases. Germline V CDR1 and CDR2: LNHNV, YYDKDF (reference sequence). CDR3 length equals 15 residues. With V trimmed by 1 base and J by 5 bases, 6 bases remained unmatched. CDR3 sequence reads: CATSRGGQGGTEAFF. CDR3 coding DNA: TGTGCCACCAGCAGAGGTGGACAGGGCGGGACTGAAGCTTTCTTT.

The chain uses TRBV25-1 and TRBJ2-7, with 8 bases aligning to TRBD1. The germline V gene encodes CDR1 MGHDK and CDR2 SYGVNS. Losses at the gene ends were 6 bases for V and 3 bases for J; bases not matched to a gene: 7. This CDR3 contains 14 residues. CDR3 coding DNA: TGTGCCAGCAGCGATCGGACAGGGTACTACGAGCAGTACTTC. Translated, it gives CASSDRTGYYEQYF.

The chain couples TRBV10-3 to TRBJ2-3, with D perhaps TRBD1 (6 bases). Germline-derived CDR1 and CDR2 are ENHRY and SYGVKD. The length of the CDR3 is 15 residues. V was clipped by 3 bases and J by 1 base, with 11 bases between them. The CDR3 DNA is TGTGCCATCAGTGACCCGCCAGGGGGCACAGATACGCAGTATTTT. Translation gives CAISDPPGGTDTQYF.

The chain links TRBV5-6 to TRBJ2-7; 8 bases are a match to TRBD1. Germline CDR1 SGHDT, CDR2 YYEEEE. The junction had 3 bases not matched to a gene; V was cut back by 7 bases and J by 3 bases. This CDR3 is built from 12 residues. The CDR3 region is CASGQGDYEQYF. In DNA, the CDR3 is TGTGCCAGCGGACAGGGCGACTACGAGCAGTACTTC.

This clone has only a few counts. This chain connects TRBV6-6 to TRBJ1-6; 7 bases line up with TRBD1. The CDR3 runs 15 residues. Germline lookup yields CDR1 MNHNY and CDR2 SVGAGI (reference sequence). J lost 9 bases, V lost 2 bases, and 7 bases had no gene match. CDR3 sequence (DNA): TGTGCCAGCAGTTACCTAGGGGGCTTTAGTTCACCCCTCCACTTT. It specifies CASSYLGGFSSPLHF.

In its sample, this clone was seen once. The chain combines TRBV5-1 with TRBJ2-3, with D possibly TRBD1 on 6 matching bases. The CDR3 totals 16 residues. Trimming pared 0 bases from V and 4 bases from J, leaving 15 bases between. The germline CDR1 and CDR2 sequences are SGHRS and YFSETQ. The CDR3, as DNA: TGCGCCAGCAGCTTGGCTGGACAGAGCCCACCAGATACGCAGTATTTT. Translating it yields CASSLAGQSPPDTQYF.

This clone was recorded once. V gene TRBV25-1 combines with J gene TRBJ1-2, with D tentatively TRBD1 (6 bases). The CDR3 loop spans 14 amino acids. Trimming pared 6 bases from V and 1 base from J, leaving 12 bases between. CDR1 and CDR2 from the germline V gene are MGHDK and SYGVNS. The CDR3 reads CASSTGTLNYGYTF. The CDR3 region has the DNA TGTGCCAGCAGCACCGGGACACTTAACTATGGCTACACCTTC.

V usage is TRBV7-9 and J usage is TRBJ2-7, with 10 bases matching TRBD2. The germline CDR1 and CDR2 sequences are SEHNR and FQNEAQ (reference sequence). CDR3 length equals 16 residues. V was clipped by 5 bases and J by 7 bases; unmatched bases: 14. CDR3 DNA: TGTGCCAGCAGCCTCCGCGGGGAGCGGGGGGGCAGGGAGCAGTACTTC. Translating gives CASSLRGERGGREQYF.

The table lists this clone with a few counts. This rearrangement joins TRBV11-2 to TRBJ1-4, with 8 positions matching TRBD1. Germline CDR1 SGHAT, CDR2 FQNNGV. V dropped 6 bases and J dropped 7; count of bases not matched to a gene: 19. The CDR3 sequence is 18 residues long. The CDR3 nucleotides are TGTGCCAGCAGTAGGACCGGGACAGGATTATTTGAAGGTGAAAAACTGTTTTTT. Protein product: CASSRTGTGLFEGEKLFF. The whole variable domain, remainder taken from reference TRBV11-2 and TRBJ1-4, is EAGVAQSPRYKIIEKRQSVAFWCNPISGHATLYWYQQILGQGPKLLIQFQNNGVVDDSQLPKDRFSAERLKGVDSTLKIQPAKLEDSAVYLCASSRTGTGLFEGEKLFFGSGTQLSVL.

The genes are TRBV10-2 and TRBJ2-1; TRBD2 agrees at 10 bases. V dropped 3 bases and J dropped 9; count of bases not matched to a gene: 11. The CDR3 is made up of 16 amino acids. Germline-derived CDR1 and CDR2 are WSHSY and SAAADI. The CDR3 loop is CASSEIRLAGVLEQFF. CDR3 nucleotide sequence: TGCGCCAGCAGTGAAATTAGGCTAGCGGGGGTTCTTGAGCAGTTCTTC.

This clone was seen only a few times. This chain uses TRBV14 with TRBJ2-1, with D perhaps TRBD2 (5 bases). The CDR3 is 15 residues long. CDR1 and CDR2 from the germline V gene are SGHDN and FVKESK. Trimming cost V 4 bases and J 4 bases, with 14 bases left between them. CDR3: CASSPPLSGYNEQFF. As DNA, the CDR3 is TGTGCCAGCAGCCCCCCTCTCTCGGGGTACAATGAGCAGTTCTTC.

The rearrangement uses TRBV5-6 and TRBJ2-3; 9 bases map to TRBD2. Trimming cost V 6 bases and J 6 bases; bases outside gene matches: 11. The CDR3 totals 15 residues. CDR1 and CDR2 (germline): SGHDT, YYEEEE. The CDR3 protein is CASTLRSGGRDTQYF. The CDR3 DNA is TGTGCCAGCACCCTTCGGAGCGGGGGGAGGGATACGCAGTATTTT.

The rearrangement uses TRBV7-6 and TRBJ2-1; 10 bases map to TRBD2. This CDR3 comprises 15 residues. After removal of 3 bases from V and 4 bases from J, the junction contained 3 bases not matched to a gene. The germline gives CDR1 SGHVS, CDR2 FNYEAQ. As DNA, the CDR3 is TGTGCCAGCAGCTTGGTTAGCGGGGGGTACAATGAGCAGTTCTTC. Translating it yields CASSLVSGGYNEQFF. Looking up the rest from reference TRBV7-6 and TRBJ2-1 gives the full variable domain: GAGVSQSPRYKVTKRGQDVALRCDPISGHVSLYWYRQALGQGPEFLTYFNYEAQQDKSGLPNDRFSAERPEGSISTLTIQRTEQRDSAMYRCASSLVSGGYNEQFFGPGTRLTVL.

V and J are TRBV5-4 and TRBJ2-1; D perhaps matches TRBD1 (6 bases). Germline CDR1 reads SGHNT; CDR2 reads YYREEE (reference sequence). The CDR3 extends over 14 amino acids. V shed 4 bases and J shed 5 bases, with 13 bases lying between them. CDR3: CASSVRGMDNEQFF. In nucleotides, the CDR3 is TGTGCCAGCAGCGTGAGGGGGATGGACAATGAGCAGTTCTTC.

V and J are TRBV4-1 and TRBJ2-5; unclear D gene. The J call may be in error: the DNA end matches TRBJ2-7 better. CDR1 and CDR2 (germline): MGHRA, YSYEKL. The CDR3 runs to 20 residues. CDR3 DNA: TGCGCCAGCAGCCAAGAGAAGTGCCTATTTTTAGGTGACTCTAGGTGCGAGCAGTACTTC. Amino acid sequence: CASSQEKCLFLGDSRCEQYF.

The chain uses TRBV5-1 and TRBJ1-2; D gene unclear. Trimming took off 0 bases at V and 6 bases at J, with 6 bases between the two ends. Germline assignment: CDR1 SGHRS and CDR2 YFSETQ. The CDR3 length is 12 residues. CDR3 protein: CASSLGHNGYTF. In nucleotides, the CDR3 is TGCGCCAGCAGCTTGGGGCACAATGGCTACACCTTC.

V usage is TRBV27 and J usage is TRBJ1-1; no definite D call. Trimming cost V 4 bases and J 1 base, with 7 bases left between them. The CDR3 totals 13 residues. Germline V lookup: CDR1 MNHEY, CDR2 SMNVEV (reference sequence). Written as DNA, the CDR3 is TGTGCCAGCAGTTATCAGGAGAACACTGAAGCTTTCTTT. This translates into CASSYQENTEAFF.

The V and J genes are TRBV4-3 and TRBJ2-7; D may be TRBD1 (6 bases). This CDR3 region has 15 residues. V shed 1 base and J shed 3 bases, with 13 bases lying between them. Germline V gives CDR1 LGHNA, CDR2 YSLEER. CDR3 sequence: CASSQVHRVNYEQYF. CDR3 bases: TGCGCCAGCAGCCAAGTCCACAGGGTGAACTACGAGCAGTACTTC.

The CDR3 here is CAWSTSYSQPQHF. As DNA, the CDR3 is TGTGCCTGGAGCACTTCTTATTCCCAGCCCCAGCATTTT. The chain couples TRBV30 to TRBJ1-5; D is ambiguous. Germline V gene sequence: CDR1 GTSNPN, CDR2 SVGIG (reference sequence). V was clipped by 3 bases and J by 7 bases, with 13 bases between them. This CDR3 region has 13 residues.

This clone appeared many times. V is TRBV5-6 and J is TRBJ2-3; possible D gene TRBD2, 6 bases. Per germline, CDR1 SGHDT and CDR2 YYEEEE. The CDR3 totals 16 residues. V was pared by 4 bases and J by 1 base, with 16 bases between. The CDR3 loop reads CASSDWRASGTDTQYF. CDR3 DNA sequence: TGTGCCAGCAGCGATTGGAGGGCGTCGGGCACAGATACGCAGTATTTT.

V is TRBV7-3 and J is TRBJ2-3, with TRBD2 identical over 7 bases. Germline-derived CDR1 and CDR2 are SGHTA and FQGTGA. This CDR3 has 14 amino acids. The V and J ends lost 5 bases and 0 bases, in that order; junction bases with no gene match: 2. The CDR3 reads CASSTGGSTDTQYF. The CDR3 coding sequence is TGTGCCAGCAGCACGGGGGGAAGCACAGATACGCAGTATTTT.

The J gene is TRBJ2-7, the V gene TRBV5-4, with 9 nucleotides matching TRBD1. In germline, CDR1 is SGHNT, CDR2 YYREEE (reference sequence). This CDR3 comprises 15 residues. The V gene end was trimmed by 4 bases and the J gene end by 4 bases; junction bases not matched to a gene: 9. The CDR3: CASSLPGQGKYEQYF. In DNA form, the CDR3 reads TGTGCCAGCAGCCTTCCGGGACAGGGTAAATACGAGCAGTACTTC.

This chain uses TRBV19 with TRBJ2-1; TRBD2 agrees at 9 bases. Trimming removed 6 bases from V and 8 bases from J; junction bases left unmatched: 8. This CDR3 has 14 residues. Germline V gene lookup returns CDR1 LNHDA and CDR2 SQIVND (reference sequence). CDR3 residues: CASSPGGGAYEQFF. The CDR3 DNA follows: TGTGCCAGTAGCCCTGGCGGGGGGGCCTATGAGCAGTTCTTC.

The rearrangement uses TRBV30 and TRBJ1-3; D unresolved. The V end was cut by 2 bases, the J end by 0 bases, with 8 bases between. Germline values: CDR1 GTSNPN, CDR2 SVGIG (reference sequence). The CDR3 is 14 amino acids. The CDR3 DNA is TGTGCCTGGAGTTCACAGAGCTCTGGAAACACCATATATTTT. Protein sequence: CAWSSQSSGNTIYF.

The chain links TRBV19 to TRBJ2-1; tentative D call: TRBD2 (5 bases). Germline lookup yields CDR1 LNHDA and CDR2 SQIVND (reference sequence). Trimming removed 4 bases at V and 5 bases at J, with 15 bases between. CDR3 length equals 15 residues. The chain's CDR3 is CASSRPWGVNNEQFF. The CDR3 nucleotides are TGTGCCAGTAGTAGGCCGTGGGGAGTAAACAATGAGCAGTTCTTC. The variable domain in full, completed from reference TRBV19 and TRBJ2-1, reads DGGITQSPKYLFRKEGQNVTLSCEQNLNHDAMYWYRQDPGQGLRLIYYSQIVNDFQKGDIAEGYSVSREKKESFPLTVTSAQKNPTAFYLCASSRPWGVNNEQFFGPGTRLTVL.

J is TRBJ2-1 and V is TRBV19; D is undetermined. The ends were cut back, 1 base at V and 0 bases at J, with 13 bases in the middle. This CDR3 comprises 17 residues. Germline values: CDR1 LNHDA, CDR2 SQIVND (reference sequence). The CDR3 here is CASSIAGDLHSYNEQFF. The CDR3 region has the DNA TGTGCCAGTAGTATAGCAGGTGACCTACACTCCTACAATGAGCAGTTCTTC.

This chain joins TRBV7-9 and TRBJ1-1; D remains unclear. V was trimmed by 4 bases and J by 13 bases, leaving 13 bases between them. Germline V lookup: CDR1 SEHNR, CDR2 FQNEAQ (reference sequence). The CDR3 extends over 11 amino acids. CDR3 nucleotides: TGTGCCAGCAGCTCTCAGGACGGGGTTTTCTTT. Amino acid sequence: CASSSQDGVFF.